Listed here are 20 T cell receptor beta chains from one sample, sequenced in a study of identical twins. TCRdb re-called the 5' RACE reads through MiXCR, storing one row per CDR3 protein. The repertoire includes 640,000 or so distinct CDR3 sequences, 5.5% to 6.5% of them detected once, and roughly 2% sits in the top ten. The sample was naive T cells sorted from blood. Every receptor here comes from a man between 18 and 29 years old in good health.

This clonotype was counted many times. The chain combines TRBV9 with TRBJ1-2, with 9 bases fitting TRBD1. Germline V gene lookup returns CDR1 SGDLS and CDR2 YYNGEE. The CDR3 has 13 residues. The junction had 5 bases not matched to a gene; V was cut back by 3 bases and J by 8 bases. The chain's CDR3 is CASSGGQGSGYTF. CDR3 nucleotide sequence: TGTGCCAGCAGCGGGGGACAGGGATCCGGCTACACCTTC.

This clonotype was counted many times. The gene calls are TRBV10-3 and TRBJ2-1; D is possibly TRBD2 (7 bases). The V end lost 11 bases, the J end lost 4 bases, and 21 bases lay between the germline ends. The germline V gene has CDR1 ENHRY and CDR2 SYGVKD. CDR3 size: 15 residues. The CDR3 here is CASYKGGLEYNEQFF. CDR3 DNA sequence: TGTGCCTCATATAAGGGGGGGCTTGAGTACAATGAGCAGTTCTTC.

Ten or more counts support this clonotype. The rearrangement uses TRBV12-3 or TRBV12-4 and TRBJ1-1; D unresolved. CDR3 size: 14 residues. V lost 6 bases to trimming and J lost 1 base, with 12 bases between them. CDR3 in DNA: TGTGCCAGCAGACCCAGACGGGAGAACACTGAAGCTTTCTTT. Translating it yields CASRPRRENTEAFF.

This clonotype was detected ten times or more. This rearrangement joins TRBV20-1 to TRBJ2-5, with D perhaps matching TRBD1 or TRBD2 (6 bases each). The germline V gene has CDR1 DFQATT and CDR2 SNEGSKA (reference sequence). The V end lost 1 base, the J end lost 2 bases, and 17 bases lay between the germline ends. This CDR3 has 16 amino acids. The CDR3 here is CSARAQSGQGQETQYF. CDR3 nucleotide sequence: TGCAGTGCTAGAGCCCAAAGCGGGCAGGGGCAAGAGACCCAGTACTTC.

This clonotype was picked up many times. The chain has TRBV12-3 or TRBV12-4 and TRBJ2-2; 10 bases match TRBD1. J gave up 4 bases and V 6 bases, and 5 bases lay outside the gene matches. This CDR3 spans 15 amino acids. CDR3 region: CASSPGQGLTGELFF. The CDR3 DNA is TGTGCCAGCAGCCCGGGACAGGGGCTCACCGGGGAGCTGTTTTTT.

V is TRBV12-3 or TRBV12-4 and J is TRBJ2-2, with 12 bases that match TRBD2. CDR3 length: 15 amino acids. V shed 6 bases and J 5 bases; nucleotides not matched to a gene: 4. In DNA form, the CDR3 reads TGTGCCAGCAGAACCGGGACTAGCGGGACCGGGGAGCTGTTTTTT. Its protein product is CASRTGTSGTGELFF.

This clonotype was counted only a few times. This rearrangement joins TRBV5-5 to TRBJ2-3; 10 bases agree with TRBD2. CDR1 and CDR2 (germline): SGHKS, YYEKEE (reference sequence). The ends lost 2 bases at V and 5 bases at J; junction bases unmatched: 8. The CDR3 is 16 residues long. CDR3 sequence (DNA): TGTGCCAGCAGCTTTGGGCTAGCGGGAGTTGAAGATACGCAGTATTTT. This sequence encodes CASSFGLAGVEDTQYF.

This clonotype has ten or more counts. This chain links TRBV28 with TRBJ1-2; the D gene is possibly TRBD1 (5 bases). The CDR3 is made up of 11 amino acids. Trimming removed 9 bases from V and 7 bases from J, with 12 bases in between. CDR1 and CDR2 (germline): MDHEN, SYDVKM. This CDR3 is CASTGTLGYTF. CDR3 coding DNA: TGTGCCAGTACCGGGACGCTTGGCTACACCTTC.

The chain links TRBV20-1 to TRBJ2-1; the D gene is possibly TRBD2 (5 bases). CDR3 length: 14 amino acids. V lost 3 bases, J lost 2 bases, and 11 bases lay in between. Germline V gene data show CDR1 as DFQATT and CDR2 as SNEGSKA (reference sequence). In DNA, the CDR3 is TGCAGTGCTAGCGGTGGGAGAGCCTACAATGAGCAGTTCTTC. It encodes CSASGGRAYNEQFF.

Many counts were recorded for this clonotype. The J gene is TRBJ1-1, the V gene TRBV29-1, with D perhaps matching TRBD1 (5 bases). CDR1 SQVTM and CDR2 ANQGSEA come from the germline V gene. The CDR3 length is 14 residues. V lost 6 bases to trimming and J lost 1 base, with 15 bases between them. CDR3 coding DNA: TGCAGCGTGAAGTTCACAGGTTGGAACACTGAAGCTTTCTTT. This translates into CSVKFTGWNTEAFF.

This chain connects TRBV5-5 to TRBJ2-5; TRBD2 agrees at 9 bases. The CDR3 consists of 15 residues. Germline lookup yields CDR1 SGHKS and CDR2 YYEKEE (reference sequence). V lost 3 bases and J lost 4; bases outside the gene matches: 7. In DNA form, the CDR3 reads TGTGCCAGCAGCTACATAGCGGGAGAGTTAGAGACCCAGTACTTC. It specifies CASSYIAGELETQYF.

This clonotype was seen a few times. This sequence joins TRBV5-1 and TRBJ1-2, with 7 positions matching TRBD1. CDR1 SGHRS and CDR2 YFSETQ come from the germline V gene. V lost 2 bases and J lost 6; bases outside the gene matches: 7. The CDR3 has 14 residues. CDR3 DNA: TGCGCCAGCAGCTTACGGACAGGCGCGGATGGCTACACCTTC. The encoded protein is CASSLRTGADGYTF. Using reference TRBV5-1 and TRBJ1-2 for the parts outside the CDR3, the full variable domain is KAGVTQTPRYLIKTRGQQVTLSCSPISGHRSVSWYQQTPGQGLQFLFEYFSETQRNKGNFPGRFSGRQFSNSRSEMNVSTLELGDSALYLCASSLRTGADGYTFGSGTRLTVV.

Many counts were recorded for this clonotype. The J gene is TRBJ2-3, the V gene TRBV5-1, with a possible D match to TRBD2 (6 bases). V was shortened by 4 bases and J by 2 bases, with 14 bases between the two germline ends. Germline V lookup: CDR1 SGHRS, CDR2 YFSETQ. This CDR3 is built from 15 residues. The CDR3, as DNA: TGCGCCAGCAGCCTGGCCGGGAGACCCACAGATACGCAGTATTTT. This translates into CASSLAGRPTDTQYF.

V is TRBV3-1 and J is TRBJ2-3; D call uncertain. Per the germline V gene, CDR1 is LGHDT and CDR2 is YNNKEL (reference sequence). This CDR3 comprises 12 residues. V was shortened by 1 base and J by 5 bases, with 4 bases between the two germline ends. The CDR3 DNA reads as TGTGCCAGCAGCCAAGTGGTAGATACGCAGTATTTT. Its translation: CASSQVVDTQYF.

A few counts support this clonotype. The genes are TRBV7-6 and TRBJ2-2, with unresolved D. The CDR3 has 15 residues. CDR1 and CDR2 (germline): SGHVS, FNYEAQ. V was pared by 4 bases and J by 2 bases, with 11 bases between. The CDR3: CASSYDSSNTGELFF. The CDR3 region has the DNA TGTGCCAGCAGCTACGACTCTTCCAACACCGGGGAGCTGTTTTTT.

This sequence joins TRBV5-5 and TRBJ2-7, with 9 bases lining up with TRBD1. Germline values: CDR1 SGHKS, CDR2 YYEKEE (reference sequence). V gave up 3 bases and J gave up 2 bases; unmatched junction bases: 6. The CDR3 spans 15 residues. The CDR3 nucleotides read TGTGCCAGCAGCTCCGACAGGGGGTTGACCTACGAGCAGTACTTC. Encoded protein: CASSSDRGLTYEQYF.

This clonotype has more than one count but fewer than ten. This chain links TRBV28 with TRBJ2-6; D is perhaps TRBD1 or TRBD2 (5 bases each). Trimming pared 8 bases from V and 2 bases from J, leaving 19 bases between. This CDR3 is 17 amino acids long. Germline V lookup: CDR1 MDHEN, CDR2 SYDVKM. The chain's CDR3 is CASSNARGRAGANVLTF. CDR3 bases: TGTGCCAGCTCCAATGCGAGGGGACGGGCTGGGGCCAACGTCCTGACTTTC.

This clonotype was seen at least ten times. V usage is TRBV6-5 and J usage is TRBJ2-1; 8 nucleotides agree with TRBD2. Germline CDR1 MNHEY, CDR2 SVGAGI. Trimming at V came to 2 bases and at J to 7 bases, leaving 10 bases not matched to a gene. CDR3 length equals 16 residues. The CDR3 loop is CASSYLGAGVGNEQFF. CDR3 sequence (DNA): TGTGCCAGCAGTTACCTCGGAGCGGGAGTAGGAAATGAGCAGTTCTTC.

This clonotype has only a few counts. The chain uses TRBV9 and TRBJ2-3, with D unclear. CDR3 length: 16 residues. CDR1 SGDLS and CDR2 YYNGEE come from the germline V gene. Trimming removed 3 bases from V and 0 bases from J, with 14 bases in between. The CDR3 region has the DNA TGTGCCAGCAGCGCCATCGGGCAGGCTAGCACAGATACGCAGTATTTT. It specifies CASSAIGQASTDTQYF.

The chain has TRBV7-2 and TRBJ2-5; maybe TRBD2 (5 bases). The CDR3 loop spans 15 amino acids. Germline values: CDR1 SGHTA, CDR2 FQGNSA. V was cut by 5 bases and J by 4 bases, with 17 bases left in between. CDR3 region: CASSPLGFVGETQYF. CDR3 nucleotide sequence: TGTGCCAGCAGCCCACTAGGGTTTGTCGGAGAGACCCAGTACTTC.